This T cell receptor beta chain came from a study of T cell repertoires and HLA-DP antigens. Study in general: Alloreactive CD4+ T cells targeted HLA-DP on transduced HeLa. Sorted CD137+CD4+ samples averaged roughly 200 ng DNA; pre-culture CD4+ samples, 1,200 ng. Study conclusions and caveats: Responder cells were total CD4+ cells with a HeLa antigen-presenting system.

With respect to this clone: Antigen unknown.

V lost 6 bases and J lost 5, with 19 bases in between. The germline V gene has CDR1 MNHEY and CDR2 SVGAGI. This CDR3 region has 15 residues. The repertoire was sequenced with immunoSEQ multiplex PCR; TCRdb's copy has only in-frame clones and lacks some. Of almost 90,000 clones in the sample, 86% were seen once. Sequenced material: CD4+ T cells from PBMCs. The sequence came from a man in his fifties in good health and CMV-seronegative. The chain combines TRBV6-5 with TRBJ1-1; D may be TRBD1 (6 bases). CDR3 DNA sequence: TGTGCCAGCAGCCCGGGGGGGACATATAGGACTGAAGCTTTCTTT. Amino acid sequence: CASSPGGTYRTEAFF.